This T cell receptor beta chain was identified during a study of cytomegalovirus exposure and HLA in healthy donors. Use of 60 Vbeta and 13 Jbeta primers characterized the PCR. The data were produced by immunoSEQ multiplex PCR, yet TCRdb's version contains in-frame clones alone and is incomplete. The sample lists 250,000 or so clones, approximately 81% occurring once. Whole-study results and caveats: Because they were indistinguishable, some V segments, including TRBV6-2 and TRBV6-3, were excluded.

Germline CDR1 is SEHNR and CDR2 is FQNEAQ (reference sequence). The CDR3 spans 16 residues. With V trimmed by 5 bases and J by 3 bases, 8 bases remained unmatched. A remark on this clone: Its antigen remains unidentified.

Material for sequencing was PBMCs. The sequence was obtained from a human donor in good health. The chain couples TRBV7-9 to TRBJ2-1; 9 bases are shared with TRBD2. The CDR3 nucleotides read TGTGCCAGCAGCACCCGGGGCGGGGGGGGCTACAATGAGCAGTTCTTC. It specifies CASSTRGGGGYNEQFF.